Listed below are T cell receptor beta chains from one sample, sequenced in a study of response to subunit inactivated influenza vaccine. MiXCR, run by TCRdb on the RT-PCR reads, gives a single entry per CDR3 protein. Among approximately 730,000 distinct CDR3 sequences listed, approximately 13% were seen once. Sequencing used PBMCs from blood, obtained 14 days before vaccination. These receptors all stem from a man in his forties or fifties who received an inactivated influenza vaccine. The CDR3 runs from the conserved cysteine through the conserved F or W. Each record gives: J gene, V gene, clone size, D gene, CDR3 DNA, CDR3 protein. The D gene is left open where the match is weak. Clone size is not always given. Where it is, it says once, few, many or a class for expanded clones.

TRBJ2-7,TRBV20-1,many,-,TGCAGCGCTAGACAGACCTCCTACGAGCAGTACTTC,CSARQTSYEQYF
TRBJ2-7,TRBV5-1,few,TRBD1,TGCGCCAGCAGCTTGGCCGGGACAGATTCCTACGAGCAGTACTTC,CASSLAGTDSYEQYF
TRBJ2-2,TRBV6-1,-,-,TGTGCCAGCAGTACCGCTCGACCGGGCGGGGAGCTGTTTTTT,CASSTARPGGELFF
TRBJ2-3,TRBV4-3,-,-,TGCGCCAGCAGCCAAGATCACGGAGCTAGCACAGATACGCAGTATTTT,CASSQDHGASTDTQYF
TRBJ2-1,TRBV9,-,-,TGTGCCAGCAGCGCTCCCGAGCTGGGCAATGAGCAGTTCTTC,CASSAPELGNEQFF
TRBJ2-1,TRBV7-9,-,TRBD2,TGTGCCAGCAGCCCGAGGACTAGCGGGAATTCGAATGAGCAGTTCTTC,CASSPRTSGNSNEQFF
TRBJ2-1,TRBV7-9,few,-,TGTGCCAGCAGCTTAGGCAGGTACAGCTCCTACAATGAGCAGTTCTTC,CASSLGRYSSYNEQFF
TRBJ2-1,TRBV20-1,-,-,TGCAGTGCTAGGAGTGCTGACGGATACTCCTACAATGAGCAGTTCTTC,CSARSADGYSYNEQFF
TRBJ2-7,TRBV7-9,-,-,TGTGCCAGCAGCTCAACCGGGACTCGTACCAGCGAGCAGTACTTC,CASSSTGTRTSEQYF
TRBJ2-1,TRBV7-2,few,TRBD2,TGTGCCAGCAGCCCCCTAGCGGGCTTCTCCTACAATGAGCAGTTCTTC,CASSPLAGFSYNEQFF
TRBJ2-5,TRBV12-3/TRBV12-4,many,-,TGTGCCAGCAGTTCGGGCAGCCGGAAGACCCAGTACTTC,CASSSGSRKTQYF
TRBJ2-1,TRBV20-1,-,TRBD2,TGCAGTGCTCGTACTAGCGGAATGTACAATGAGCAGTTCTTC,CSARTSGMYNEQFF
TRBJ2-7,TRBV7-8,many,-,TGTGCCAGCAGCTTAGGACGGATGTCCTCCTACGAGCAGTACTTC,CASSLGRMSSYEQYF
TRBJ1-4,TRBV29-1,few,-,TGCAGCGTTGAAGCGGAAAGTGAAAAACTGTTTTTT,CSVEAESEKLFF
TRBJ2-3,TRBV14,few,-,TGTGCCAGCAGCCCGACGAGTGATACGCAGTATTTT,CASSPTSDTQYF
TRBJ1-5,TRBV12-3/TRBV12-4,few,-,TGTGCCAGCAGTTTAGGGGAGGGCCAGCCCCAGCATTTT,CASSLGEGQPQHF
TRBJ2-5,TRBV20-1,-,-,TGCAGTGCTAGAGAACGACTATACCCAGAGACCCAGTACTTC,CSARERLYPETQYF
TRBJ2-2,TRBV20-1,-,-,TGCAGTGCTAGAGACGGGGGGCTGGTCGGGGAGCTGTTTTTT,CSARDGGLVGELFF
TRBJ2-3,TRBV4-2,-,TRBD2,TGTGCCAGCAGCCATTTAGTCGGAGAGCGGGAGGGTGTCACAGATACGCAGTATTTT,CASSHLVGEREGVTDTQYF
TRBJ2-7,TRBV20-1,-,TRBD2,TGCAGTGCCAGGGGAAGTACTAGCGGTTACTACGAGCAGTACTTC,CSARGSTSGYYEQYF
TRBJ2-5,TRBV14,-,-,TGTGCCAGCAGCCAACAGGGTTTTCAAGAGACCCAGTACTTC,CASSQQGFQETQYF
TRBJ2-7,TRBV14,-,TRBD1,TGTGCCAGCAGCCAAGTTGACAGGGGACGCTACGAGCAGTACTTC,CASSQVDRGRYEQYF
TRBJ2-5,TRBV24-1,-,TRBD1,TGTGCCACCAGCGATGCTCGCGGGACAGGGGGGAGAGAGACCCAGTACTTC,CATSDARGTGGRETQYF
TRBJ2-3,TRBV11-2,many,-,TGTGCCAGCAGCTTAGATGGCCCGGGGGCAGATACGCAGTATTTT,CASSLDGPGADTQYF
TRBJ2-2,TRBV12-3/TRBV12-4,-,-,TGTGCCAGCAGTTTCCAGGGCTTCGGGGAGCTGTTTTTT,CASSFQGFGELFF
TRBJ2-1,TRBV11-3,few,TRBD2,TGTGCCAGCAGCTTTAGCGGGAGTCAGTATGAGCAGTTCTTC,CASSFSGSQYEQFF
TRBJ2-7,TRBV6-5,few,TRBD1,TGTGCCAGCAGTTACGCCAGGACAGGGGTTGGGGAGCAGTACTTC,CASSYARTGVGEQYF
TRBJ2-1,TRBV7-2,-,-,TGTGCCAGCAGCTTGGTTGGCGGGTGGGATGAGCAGTTCTTC,CASSLVGGWDEQFF
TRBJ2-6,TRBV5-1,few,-,TGCGCCAGCAGCTTACCCAGACGTACTGGCAGTCCTGGGGCCAACGTCCTGACTTTC,CASSLPRRTGSPGANVLTF
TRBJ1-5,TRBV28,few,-,TGTGCCACCACCCTATTTAGCAATCAGCCCCAGCATTTT,CATTLFSNQPQHF
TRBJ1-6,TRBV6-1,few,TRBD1,TGTGCCAGCAGCCCCGGGACAGGGGGCTCGAGTTTCTTCTCACCCCTCCACTTT,CASSPGTGGSSFFSPLHF
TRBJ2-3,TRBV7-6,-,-,TGTGCCAGCAGCTTAGCGCGGGGTTCTGGAGATACGCAGTATTTT,CASSLARGSGDTQYF
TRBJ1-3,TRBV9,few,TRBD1,TGTGCCAGCAGCGTATGGGACAGGTCCTCCTCTGGAAACACCATATATTTT,CASSVWDRSSSGNTIYF